The 7 T cell receptor beta chains reported below all come from one sample, sequenced in a study of PD-1 blockade in classical Hodgkin lymphoma. The time point denotes: cycle 4 day 1 (C4D1), after five to seven weeks of nivolumab. There was relapse after autologous stem cell transplantation in every patient, and there was variation in brentuximab vedotin exposure. Magnetic negative selection of thawed PBMCs was the method by which CD4+ T cells were purified. Method: immunoSEQ multiplex PCR; TCRdb's copy keeps in-frame clones and lacks some. The sample contains tens of thousands of clones, roughly 80% of which appear only once. This sample comprised CD4+ T cells from blood, obtained before the fourth cycle of nivolumab. These receptor sequences come from a human donor with classical Hodgkin lymphoma.

This clone came up a few times. The rearrangement links TRBV25-1 to TRBJ1-6, with 7 bases matching TRBD1. V was pared by 6 bases and J by 7 bases, with 12 bases of the junction left unmatched. The CDR3 covers 16 residues. Germline V gene lookup returns CDR1 MGHDK and CDR2 SYGVNS. CDR3 bases: TGTGCCAGCAGACCACGGGCCTCAGGGGGGAATTCACCCCTCCACTTT. This translates into CASRPRASGGNSPLHF.

The rearrangement links TRBV5-1 to TRBJ2-7; the D is unclear. Between the trimmed V and J ends, which lost 2 bases and 2 bases, there was a span of 11 bases. Germline V gives CDR1 SGHRS, CDR2 YFSETQ. This CDR3 contains 14 residues. The chain's CDR3 is CASSLIVQPYEQYF. The CDR3 DNA is TGCGCCAGCAGCTTAATTGTACAGCCCTACGAGCAGTACTTC.

The chain employs TRBV30 and TRBJ2-7; D gene uncertain. V lost 0 bases, J lost 4 bases, and 13 bases lay in between. The CDR3 has 14 amino acids. The V gene's germline CDR1 is GTSNPN and CDR2 SVGIG (reference sequence). CDR3 region: CAWSVKREPYEQYF. Written as DNA, the CDR3 is TGTGCCTGGAGTGTAAAGCGAGAGCCTTACGAGCAGTACTTC. Variable domain in full (rest from reference TRBV30 and TRBJ2-7): SQTIHQWPATLVQPVGSPLSLECTVEGTSNPNLYWYRQAAGRGLQLLFYSVGIGQISSEVPQNLSASRPQDRQFILSSKKLLLSDSGFYLCAWSVKREPYEQYFGPGTRLTVT.

The chain joins TRBV10-3 to TRBJ1-5; no clear D. The CDR3 contains 17 residues. Germline lookup yields CDR1 ENHRY and CDR2 SYGVKD. V was trimmed by 0 bases and J by 5 bases, leaving 17 bases between them. CDR3 in amino acids: CAISESISYGVDQPQHF. Written as DNA, the CDR3 is TGTGCCATCAGTGAGTCAATCAGCTACGGCGTCGATCAGCCCCAGCATTTT.

The rearrangement joins TRBV15 to TRBJ2-7; 7 bases align to TRBD1. The CDR3 runs to 15 residues. Germline V lookup: CDR1 LNHNV, CDR2 YYDKDF (reference sequence). The trim removed 4 bases at V and 3 bases at J, leaving 9 bases unmatched. The CDR3 spells CATSIRPGQFYEQYF. CDR3 DNA sequence: TGTGCCACCAGCATAAGACCGGGACAGTTCTACGAGCAGTACTTC.

This chain uses TRBV5-1 with TRBJ1-1, with unresolved D. The CDR3 runs to 14 residues. Trimming left V 0 bases short and J 3 bases short, with 9 bases between. Germline V gene lookup returns CDR1 SGHRS and CDR2 YFSETQ. CDR3 in DNA: TGCGCCAGCAGCTTGGCAGGAGGTTACACTGAAGCTTTCTTT. Amino acids: CASSLAGGYTEAFF.

This chain joins TRBV27 and TRBJ1-2; unclear D gene. Germline CDR1 reads MNHEY; CDR2 reads SMNVEV (reference sequence). V lost 5 bases to trimming and J lost 4 bases, with 5 bases between them. This CDR3 comprises 11 residues. The CDR3: CASSNGYGYTF. The DNA for the CDR3 is TGTGCCAGCAGTAACGGCTATGGCTACACCTTC.